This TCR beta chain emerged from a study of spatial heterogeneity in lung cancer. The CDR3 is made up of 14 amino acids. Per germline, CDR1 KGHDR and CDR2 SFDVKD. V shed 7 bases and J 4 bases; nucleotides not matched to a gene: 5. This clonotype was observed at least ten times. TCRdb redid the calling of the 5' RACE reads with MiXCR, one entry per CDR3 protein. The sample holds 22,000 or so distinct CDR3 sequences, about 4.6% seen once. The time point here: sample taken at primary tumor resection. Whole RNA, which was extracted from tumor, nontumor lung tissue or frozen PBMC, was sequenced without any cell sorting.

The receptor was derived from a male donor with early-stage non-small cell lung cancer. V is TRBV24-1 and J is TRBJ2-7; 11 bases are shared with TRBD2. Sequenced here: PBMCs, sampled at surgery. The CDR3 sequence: CATSPSGGFYEQYF. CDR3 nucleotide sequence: TGTGCCACCAGCCCTAGCGGGGGGTTTTACGAGCAGTACTTC.